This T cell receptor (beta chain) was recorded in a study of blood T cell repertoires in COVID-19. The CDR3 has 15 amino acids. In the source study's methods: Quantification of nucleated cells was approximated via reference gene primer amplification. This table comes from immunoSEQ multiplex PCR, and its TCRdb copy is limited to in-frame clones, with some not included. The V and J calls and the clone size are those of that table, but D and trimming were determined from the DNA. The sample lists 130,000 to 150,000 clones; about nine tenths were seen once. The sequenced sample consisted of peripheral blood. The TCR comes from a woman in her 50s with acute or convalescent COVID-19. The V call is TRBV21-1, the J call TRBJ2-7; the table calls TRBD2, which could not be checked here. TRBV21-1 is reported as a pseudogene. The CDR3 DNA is TGTGCCAGCAGCAAACACGGAGGAGTTGCCGACGAGCAGTACTTC. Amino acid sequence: CASSKHGGVADEQYF.